The present entry profiles one T cell receptor beta chain with its context. This sample is drawn from a study of blood T cell repertoires in COVID-19. About the study: The United States, Italy and Spain supplied acute and convalescent COVID-19 samples. T cells, B-cell-depleted T cells, or PBMCs supplied cDNA or gDNA.

Looked up from germline, CDR1 is MNHNS and CDR2 is SASEGT. The J segment lost 0 bases and the V segment lost 4 bases, leaving 6 bases of the junction unmatched. The CDR3 sequence is 18 residues long. In the authors' methods: Nucleated cell number was recorded as an estimate derived from reference gene primer amplification. Only in-frame clones appear in the TCRdb table, and some are missing; sequencing was by immunoSEQ multiplex PCR. V and J calls and clone size are as listed in that table; D and trimming were resolved from the DNA. The table lists 300,000 to 400,000 clones, roughly nine tenths of them singletons. Patients from Seattle were sampled longitudinally, starting during active infection.

Sequenced material: peripheral blood. V is TRBV6-1 and J is TRBJ2-2; 12 nucleotides match TRBD2. The TCR sequence derives from a woman in her thirties with COVID-19, enrolled during active disease. Written as DNA, the CDR3 is TGTGCCAGCAGTGGACGACTAGCGGGGGCCGCGAACACCGGGGAGCTGTTTTTT. Translated: CASSGRLAGAANTGELFF.